This is a list of T cell receptor beta chains from one sample in a study of blood T cell repertoires in COVID-19. Method: immunoSEQ multiplex PCR; TCRdb's copy keeps in-frame clones and lacks some. The table has roughly 200,000 clones, 60% to 85% seen once. What was sequenced was peripheral blood. The receptors shown here come from a woman aged 45 to 65 with active or convalescent COVID-19. CDR3s include the opening cysteine and the closing phenylalanine or tryptophan. The order of the fields is clone size, J gene, V gene, D gene, CDR3 DNA, CDR3 protein. D genes are given only for firm matches. The size field is filled for only some rows; it gives once, few, many or a size class.

abundance: once; j_gene: TRBJ1-6; v_gene: TRBV30; d_gene: NA; CDR3nt: TGTGCCTGGAGGGGCAGGTATAATTCACCCCTCCACTTT; CDR3aa: CAWRGRYNSPLHF
abundance: NA; j_gene: TRBJ1-4; v_gene: TRBV29-1; d_gene: NA; CDR3nt: TGCAGCGTTGAAGACGGACAGTCTGGAAAACTGTTTTTT; CDR3aa: CSVEDGQSGKLFF
abundance: NA; j_gene: TRBJ1-3; v_gene: TRBV29-1; d_gene: TRBD1; CDR3nt: TGCAGCGTTGGAGGGACAGCCGGAAACACCATATATTTT; CDR3aa: CSVGGTAGNTIYF
abundance: NA; j_gene: TRBJ1-5; v_gene: TRBV6-2/TRBV6-3; d_gene: NA; CDR3nt: TGTGCCAGCAGTTACCGCAGGGCGGTAGGGCAGCCCCAGCATTTT; CDR3aa: CASSYRRAVGQPQHF
abundance: NA; j_gene: TRBJ2-5; v_gene: TRBV7-2; d_gene: NA; CDR3nt: TGTGCCAGCAGCCGGTCCTCCCAGGGGTCAGAGACCCAGTACTTC; CDR3aa: CASSRSSQGSETQYF
abundance: NA; j_gene: TRBJ2-1; v_gene: TRBV19; d_gene: TRBD2; CDR3nt: TGTGCCAGTAAAGCCAGCGGGGGCGGCATCTACAATGAGCAGTTCTTC; CDR3aa: CASKASGGGIYNEQFF
abundance: NA; j_gene: TRBJ2-7; v_gene: TRBV30; d_gene: TRBD2; CDR3nt: TGTGCCTCTGCGACTAGCGGGACGGCCTACGAGCAGTACTTC; CDR3aa: CASATSGTAYEQYF
abundance: NA; j_gene: TRBJ2-2; v_gene: TRBV4-2; d_gene: TRBD1; CDR3nt: TGTGCCAGCAGCCACAGACAGGGGGCTTCGGGGGAGCTGTTTTTT; CDR3aa: CASSHRQGASGELFF
abundance: once; j_gene: TRBJ2-7; v_gene: TRBV7-9; d_gene: TRBD1; CDR3nt: TGTGCCAGCAGCCACATCGGGGACAGGGGGTACGAGCAGTACTTC; CDR3aa: CASSHIGDRGYEQYF
abundance: once; j_gene: TRBJ1-3; v_gene: TRBV24-1; d_gene: TRBD1; CDR3nt: TGTGCCACCAGTGACCCCAGACAGGGGGCTGGAAACACCATATATTTT; CDR3aa: CATSDPRQGAGNTIYF
abundance: NA; j_gene: TRBJ1-1; v_gene: TRBV29-1; d_gene: TRBD1; CDR3nt: TGCAGCGTTCAAAGCGGAGGGGGCGGTGAAGCTTTCTTT; CDR3aa: CSVQSGGGGEAFF
abundance: few; j_gene: TRBJ2-3; v_gene: TRBV7-2; d_gene: NA; CDR3nt: TGTGCCAGCAGCTTAGCCCCGGTTAGCACAGATACGCAGTATTTT; CDR3aa: CASSLAPVSTDTQYF
abundance: once; j_gene: TRBJ1-4; v_gene: TRBV28; d_gene: NA; CDR3nt: TGTGCCAGCAGTTCCTCTCGGCCAACACAGGTTTTT; CDR3aa: CASSSSRPTQVF
abundance: few; j_gene: TRBJ1-1; v_gene: TRBV5-1; d_gene: TRBD1; CDR3nt: TGCGCCAGCAGCTTGGCTGGGACAGTGAACACTGAAGCTTTCTTT; CDR3aa: CASSLAGTVNTEAFF
abundance: NA; j_gene: TRBJ2-5; v_gene: TRBV7-9; d_gene: TRBD2; CDR3nt: TGTGCCAGCAGCCGGGGGACTAGCGGGAGGGCCTGGGAGGAGACCCAGTACTTC; CDR3aa: CASSRGTSGRAWEETQYF
abundance: NA; j_gene: TRBJ2-2; v_gene: TRBV12-5; d_gene: TRBD1; CDR3nt: TGTGCTAGTGGTAGACAGGGAATTGGCACCGGGGAGCTGTTTTTT; CDR3aa: CASGRQGIGTGELFF
abundance: NA; j_gene: TRBJ2-2; v_gene: TRBV7-3; d_gene: TRBD2; CDR3nt: TGTGCCAGCAGCCCACCTAGCGGGAGAAACACCGGGGAGCTGTTTTTT; CDR3aa: CASSPPSGRNTGELFF
abundance: NA; j_gene: TRBJ1-5; v_gene: TRBV7-9; d_gene: NA; CDR3nt: TGTGCCAGCAGCTTAGCCCGGGAATTAGGCGGCAATCAGCCCCAGCATTTT; CDR3aa: CASSLARELGGNQPQHF
abundance: many; j_gene: TRBJ1-2; v_gene: TRBV19; d_gene: NA; CDR3nt: TGTGCCAGTCTCCCCGGCCAGGGTACTTTCATTGGCTACACCTTC; CDR3aa: CASLPGQGTFIGYTF
abundance: NA; j_gene: TRBJ1-2; v_gene: TRBV6-5; d_gene: NA; CDR3nt: TGTGCCAGCAGTTACTCGGGGGGAAGGAACTATGGCTACACCTTC; CDR3aa: CASSYSGGRNYGYTF